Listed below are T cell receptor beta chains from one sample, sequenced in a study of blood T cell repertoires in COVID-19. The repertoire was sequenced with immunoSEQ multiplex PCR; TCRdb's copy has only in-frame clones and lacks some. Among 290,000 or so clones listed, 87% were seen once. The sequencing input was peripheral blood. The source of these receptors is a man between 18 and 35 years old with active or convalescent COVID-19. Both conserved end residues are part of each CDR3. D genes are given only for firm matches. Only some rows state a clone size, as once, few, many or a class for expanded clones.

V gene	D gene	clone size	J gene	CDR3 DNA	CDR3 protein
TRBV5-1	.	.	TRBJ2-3	TGCGCCAGCAGCTTGGTCCCTAGCAGCACAGATACGCAGTATTTT	CASSLVPSSTDTQYF
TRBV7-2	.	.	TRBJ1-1	TGTGCCAGCAGCTTAGGGGGGGGCCTGAACACTGAAGCTTTCTTT	CASSLGGGLNTEAFF
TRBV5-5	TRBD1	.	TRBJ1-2	TGTGCCAGCAGCTTGGCCAAGGGACAGGCTTACTATGGCTACACCTTC	CASSLAKGQAYYGYTF
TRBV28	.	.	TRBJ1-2	TGTGCCAGTGGGCAGGCCTATGGCTACACCTTC	CASGQAYGYTF
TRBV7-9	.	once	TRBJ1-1	TGTGCCAGCAGCGAGGGACACCCGAACACTGAAGCTTTCTTT	CASSEGHPNTEAFF
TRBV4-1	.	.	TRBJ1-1	TGCGCCAGCACGGTGGGAGGGCACACTGAAGCTTTCTTT	CASTVGGHTEAFF
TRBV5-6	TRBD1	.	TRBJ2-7	TGTGCCAGCAGCGACCGGGACAGGGGCGACGAGCAGTACTTC	CASSDRDRGDEQYF
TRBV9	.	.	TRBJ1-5	TGTGCCAGCAGCATTGCGGGCACAGATACGCAGCATTTT	CASSIAGTDTQHF
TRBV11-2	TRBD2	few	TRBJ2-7	TGTGCCAGCAGCCCGTGGGCGGGAACTAGCGGGCAGAGACGTGACGAGCAGTACTTC	CASSPWAGTSGQRRDEQYF
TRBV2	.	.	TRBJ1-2	TGTGCCAGCTGGTTGGGGGGGTCCTATGGCTACACCTTC	CASWLGGSYGYTF
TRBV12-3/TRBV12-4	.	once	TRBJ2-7	TGTGCCAGCAGCCTGAGAGTCTACGAGCAGTACTTC	CASSLRVYEQYF
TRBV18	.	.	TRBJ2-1	TGTGCCAGCTCACCACCGGGCCCCTCCTACAATGAGCAGTTCTTC	CASSPPGPSYNEQFF
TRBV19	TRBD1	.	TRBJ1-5	TGTGCCAGTAGGGCAGGGGGCATGCGCAGCAATCAGCCCCAGCATTTT	CASRAGGMRSNQPQHF
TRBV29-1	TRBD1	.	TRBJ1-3	TGCAGCGTTGCGTACAGGGGGGATGGAAACACCATATATTTT	CSVAYRGDGNTIYF
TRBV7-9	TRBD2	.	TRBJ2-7	TGTGCCAGCAGCTGGACATCTAGCGGGAGGTTGTCCTACGAGCAGTACTTC	CASSWTSSGRLSYEQYF
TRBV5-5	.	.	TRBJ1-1	TGTGCCAGCAGCTTAAGCTCGAACACTGAAGCTTTCTTT	CASSLSSNTEAFF
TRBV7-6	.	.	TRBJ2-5	TGTGCCAGCAGCCGACCAAATTCCCCAGGGGAGACCCAGTACTTC	CASSRPNSPGETQYF
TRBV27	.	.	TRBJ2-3	TGTGCCAGCAGATTCGGCACAGATACGCAGTATTTT	CASRFGTDTQYF
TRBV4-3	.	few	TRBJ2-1	TGCGCCAGCAGCCCTACCAGCGACCCCGATAATGAGCAGTTCTTC	CASSPTSDPDNEQFF
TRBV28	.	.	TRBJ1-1	TGTGCCAGCAGTTTCCGCGGGACTTTAACTGAAGCTTTCTTT	CASSFRGTLTEAFF
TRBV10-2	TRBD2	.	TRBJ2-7	TGCGCAGCCGGACTAGCGCTTACCTACGAGCAGTACTTC	CAAGLALTYEQYF
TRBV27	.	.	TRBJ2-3	TGTGCCAGCAGTTTTTGGGGCAGTAGCACAGATACGCAGTATTTT	CASSFWGSSTDTQYF
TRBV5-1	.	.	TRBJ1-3	TGCGCCAGCAGCTTGGTTGGGGGGGATGGAAACACCATATATTTT	CASSLVGGDGNTIYF
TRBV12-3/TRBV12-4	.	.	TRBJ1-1	TGTGCCAGCAGCCCGATGGGGAGGGATGAAGCTTTCTTT	CASSPMGRDEAFF
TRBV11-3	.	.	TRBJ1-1	TGTGCCAGCAGCTTGCAGGCGGGAACTGAAGCTTTCTTT	CASSLQAGTEAFF
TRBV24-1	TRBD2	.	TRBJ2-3	TGTGCCACCAGTGATTTCGTTAGCGGGAGTAAAACAGATACGCAGTATTTT	CATSDFVSGSKTDTQYF
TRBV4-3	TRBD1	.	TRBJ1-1	TGCGCCAGCAGCCAACTCAGAGGGGGCGGAAACACTGAAGCTTTCTTT	CASSQLRGGGNTEAFF
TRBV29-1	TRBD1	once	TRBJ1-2	TGCAGCGTTCCCCGGGACAGTGCGGGTGGCTACACCTTC	CSVPRDSAGGYTF
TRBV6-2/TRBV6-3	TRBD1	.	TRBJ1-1	TGTGCCAGCAGTAGACAGGGGGCGATGAACACTGAAGCTTTCTTT	CASSRQGAMNTEAFF
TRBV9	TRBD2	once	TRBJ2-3	TGTGCCAGCAGTGGGAGCGGGAGGGGGACGGATACGCAGTATTTT	CASSGSGRGTDTQYF
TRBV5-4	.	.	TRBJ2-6	TGTGCCAGCAGCTTGGCGAGGCGGAGCTCTGGGGCCAACGTCCTGACTTTC	CASSLARRSSGANVLTF
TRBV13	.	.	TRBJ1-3	TGTGCCAGCAGCTTAGGCCAGAACTCTGGAAACACCATATATTTT	CASSLGQNSGNTIYF
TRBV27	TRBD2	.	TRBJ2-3	TGTGCCAGCAGAGGACTAGCGGGATCCGCAGATACGCAGTATTTT	CASRGLAGSADTQYF
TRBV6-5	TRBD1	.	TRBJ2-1	TGTGCCAGCAGCTCCGGGACAGGGAGGGGGGATGAGCAGTTCTTC	CASSSGTGRGDEQFF
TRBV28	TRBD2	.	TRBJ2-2	TGTGCCAGCATCCGCGGCGGGGGTGGGGTCGGGGAGCTGTTTTTT	CASIRGGGGVGELFF
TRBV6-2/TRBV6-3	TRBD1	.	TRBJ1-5	TGTGCCAGCAGTTCCCTGACAGGGGGTTATAGCAATCAGCCCCAGCATTTT	CASSSLTGGYSNQPQHF
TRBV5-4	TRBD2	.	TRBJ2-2	TGTGCCAGCAGCAGGGAATTAGCGGGGAACACCGGGGAGCTGTTTTTT	CASSRELAGNTGELFF
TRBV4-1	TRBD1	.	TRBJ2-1	TGCGCCAGCAGCCAAGAGGGGAGGACAGGGGGGTTTGATGAGCAGTTCTTC	CASSQEGRTGGFDEQFF
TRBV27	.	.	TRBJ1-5	TGTGCCAGCAGGGATGCGGGAGGGCCGAATCAGCCCCAGCATTTT	CASRDAGGPNQPQHF
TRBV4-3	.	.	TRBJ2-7	TGCGCCAGCAGCCAGTATAGGGGCCCTTACGAGCAGTACTTC	CASSQYRGPYEQYF
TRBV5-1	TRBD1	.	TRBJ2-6	TGCGCCAGCAGCCCAAGGGGACAGCGGGCCAACGTCCTGACTTTC	CASSPRGQRANVLTF
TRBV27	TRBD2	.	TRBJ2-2	TGTGCCAGCAGTTTATCAGAGCGGGGGACGAACACCGGGGAGCTGTTTTTT	CASSLSERGTNTGELFF
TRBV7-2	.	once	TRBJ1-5	TGTGCCAGCAGCTTAGTATCAGGGGGCAATCAGCCCCAGCATTTT	CASSLVSGGNQPQHF
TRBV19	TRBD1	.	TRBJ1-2	TGTGCCAGTAGTTCCTGGACAGGGGCAGTCTATGGCTACACCTTC	CASSSWTGAVYGYTF